The following is a T cell receptor (beta chain) sequence with its context. This entry is derived from a study of neoadjuvant anti-PD-1 for oral cavity cancer. About the research overall: Around day 43, patients without progression received a fourth nivolumab dose before surgery.

Assay: immunoSEQ multiplex PCR; the TCRdb copy retains only in-frame clones and omits some. The table includes roughly 13,000 clones, about 64% detected once. The patients had HPV-negative, locally advanced oral cavity squamous cell carcinoma. Source: PBMCs, taken before nivolumab (anti-PD-1) treatment. This TCR was recovered from a person between 40 and 79 years old with oral cavity squamous cell carcinoma.

CDR3: CASSVASSEYNEQFF. Written as DNA, the CDR3 is TGTGCCAGCAGCGTAGCGTCTAGTGAGTACAATGAGCAGTTCTTC. The chain has TRBV9 and TRBJ2-1; D is uncertain. Germline CDR1 reads SGDLS; CDR2 reads YYNGEE. Deletions cut 0 bases from V and 4 bases from J, with 11 bases between. CDR3 length equals 15 residues.